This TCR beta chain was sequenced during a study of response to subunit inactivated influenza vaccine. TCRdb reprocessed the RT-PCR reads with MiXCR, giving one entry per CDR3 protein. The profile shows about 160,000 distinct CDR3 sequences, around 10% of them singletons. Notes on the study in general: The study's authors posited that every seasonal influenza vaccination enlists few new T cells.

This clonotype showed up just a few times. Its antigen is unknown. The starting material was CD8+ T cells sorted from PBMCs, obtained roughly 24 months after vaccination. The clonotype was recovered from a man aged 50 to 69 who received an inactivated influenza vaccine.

The CDR3 DNA follows: TGTGCCAGCAGCCCCCGGACAGCCTATCAAGAGACCCAGTACTTC. This translates into CASSPRTAYQETQYF. V gene TRBV7-2 combines with J gene TRBJ2-5; D is possibly TRBD1 (6 bases). In germline, CDR1 is SGHTA, CDR2 FQGNSA. The CDR3 loop spans 15 amino acids. Between the trimmed V and J ends, which lost 5 bases and 2 bases, there was a span of 15 bases.